Sequencing of this TCR beta chain was carried out in a study of blood T cell repertoires in COVID-19. Only in-frame clones appear in the TCRdb table, and some are missing; sequencing was by immunoSEQ multiplex PCR. The table lists 200,000 or so clones, more than 70% of them singletons, with 6.2% in the top ten. The sequence was obtained from a woman aged 40-49 years who had recovered from COVID-19. The specimen was peripheral blood.

CDR3 region: CASSLMGALSTDTQYF. The CDR3 region has the DNA TGTGCCAGCAGCTTGATGGGGGCGCTCAGCACAGATACGCAGTATTTT. This chain uses TRBV5-5 with TRBJ2-3; the D gene is possibly TRBD1 (6 bases). The CDR3 sequence is 16 residues long. V was shortened by 1 base and J by 0 bases, with 12 bases between the two germline ends. Per the germline V gene, CDR1 is SGHKS and CDR2 is YYEKEE (reference sequence).